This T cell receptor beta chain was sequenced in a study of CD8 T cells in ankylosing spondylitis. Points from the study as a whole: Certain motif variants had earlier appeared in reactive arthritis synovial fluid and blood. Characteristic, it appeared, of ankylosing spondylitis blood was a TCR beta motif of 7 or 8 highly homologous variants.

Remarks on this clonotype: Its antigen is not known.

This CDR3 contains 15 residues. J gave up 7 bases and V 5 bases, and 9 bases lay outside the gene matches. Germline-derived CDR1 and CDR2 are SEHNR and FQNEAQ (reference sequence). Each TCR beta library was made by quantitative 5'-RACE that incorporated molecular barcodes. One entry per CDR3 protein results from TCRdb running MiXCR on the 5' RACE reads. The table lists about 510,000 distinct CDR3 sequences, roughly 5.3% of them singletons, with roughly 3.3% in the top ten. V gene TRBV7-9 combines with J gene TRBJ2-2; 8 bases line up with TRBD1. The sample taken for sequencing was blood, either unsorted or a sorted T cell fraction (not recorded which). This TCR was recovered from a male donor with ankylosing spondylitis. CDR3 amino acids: CASSPDRALIGELFF. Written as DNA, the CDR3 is TGTGCCAGCAGCCCGGACAGGGCCTTGATCGGGGAGCTGTTTTTT.